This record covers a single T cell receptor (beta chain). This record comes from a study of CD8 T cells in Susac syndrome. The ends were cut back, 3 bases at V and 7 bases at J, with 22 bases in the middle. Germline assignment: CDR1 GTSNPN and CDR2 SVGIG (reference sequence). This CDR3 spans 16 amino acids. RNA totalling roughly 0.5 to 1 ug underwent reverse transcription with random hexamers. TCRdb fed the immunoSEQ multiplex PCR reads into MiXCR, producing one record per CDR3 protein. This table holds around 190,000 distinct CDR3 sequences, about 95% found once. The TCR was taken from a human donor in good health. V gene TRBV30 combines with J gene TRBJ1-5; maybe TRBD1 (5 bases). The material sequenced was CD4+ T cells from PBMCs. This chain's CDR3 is CAWSPSGGGQGQPQHF. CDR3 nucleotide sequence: TGTGCCTGGAGCCCATCCGGTGGAGGGCAGGGACAGCCCCAGCATTTT.